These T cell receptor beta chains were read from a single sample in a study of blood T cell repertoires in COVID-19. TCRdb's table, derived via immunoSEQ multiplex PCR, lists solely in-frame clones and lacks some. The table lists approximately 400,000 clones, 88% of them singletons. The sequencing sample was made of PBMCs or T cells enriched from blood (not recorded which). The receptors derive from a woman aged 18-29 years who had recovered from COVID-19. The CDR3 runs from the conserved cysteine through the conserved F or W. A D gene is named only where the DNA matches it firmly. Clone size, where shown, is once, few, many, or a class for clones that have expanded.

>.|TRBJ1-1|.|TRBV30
TGTGCCTGGAGTGTTCACAGGAGCGCTTATGAAGCTTTCTTT
CAWSVHRSAYEAFF
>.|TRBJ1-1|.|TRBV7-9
TGTGCCAGCAGCTTAGTGTTCACAAGTAACACTGAAGCTTTCTTT
CASSLVFTSNTEAFF
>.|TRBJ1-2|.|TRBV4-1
TGCGCCAGCAGCCAAGCCCCTGGAGGGGCAAACTATGGCTACACCTTC
CASSQAPGGANYGYTF
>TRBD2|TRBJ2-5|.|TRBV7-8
TGTGCCAGCAGCTTACTAGCGGGGGGTTCGATAGAGACCCAGTACTTC
CASSLLAGGSIETQYF
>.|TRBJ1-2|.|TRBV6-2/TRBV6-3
TGTGCCAGCAGTCAGGAGGTACATGGCTACACCTTC
CASSQEVHGYTF
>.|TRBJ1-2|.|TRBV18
TGTGCCAGCTCGGATCAGGAGGGGTATGGCTACACCTTC
CASSDQEGYGYTF
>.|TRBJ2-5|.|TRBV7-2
TGTGCCAGCAGCCCAGGCGGGGATCGGGAGACCCAGTACTTC
CASSPGGDRETQYF
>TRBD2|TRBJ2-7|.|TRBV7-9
TGTGCCAGCAGCACCTCACGGGACTATTTCTACGAGCAGTACTTC
CASSTSRDYFYEQYF
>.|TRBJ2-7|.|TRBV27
TGTGCCAGCAGTTTATCTTCCGGGGGCGAGCAGTACTTC
CASSLSSGGEQYF
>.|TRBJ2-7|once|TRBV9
TGTGCCAGCAGCGTAGAGTCCCAGGGAGGCTTTTACGAGCAGTACTTC
CASSVESQGGFYEQYF
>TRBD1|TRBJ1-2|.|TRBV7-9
TGTGCCAGCAGCTTAGGCCCCACAGGGGGCGATGGCTACACCTTC
CASSLGPTGGDGYTF
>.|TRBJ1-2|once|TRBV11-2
TGTGCCAGCAGCTTAGGACGAGCGTCCGGCCCCTCTTATGGCTACACCTTC
CASSLGRASGPSYGYTF
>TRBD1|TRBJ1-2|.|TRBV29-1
TGCAGCGTTGGCCCCGGACAGGGTCCCCCCTATGGCTACACCTTC
CSVGPGQGPPYGYTF
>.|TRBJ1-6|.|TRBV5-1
TGCGCCAGTAGACGACAGGTCGATAATTCACCCCTCCACTTT
CASRRQVDNSPLHF
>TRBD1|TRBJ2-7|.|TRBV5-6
TGTGCCAGCAGCGCCGGGACAGGTCCCTACGAGCAGTACTTC
CASSAGTGPYEQYF
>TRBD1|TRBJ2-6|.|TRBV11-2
TGTGCCAGCAGCTATTACAGGGGGCCCAATTCTGGGGCCAACGTCCTGACTTTC
CASSYYRGPNSGANVLTF
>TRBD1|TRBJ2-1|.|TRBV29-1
TGCAGCGTTGAAAGGTCGGACAGGGGGCGCGTCGATGAGCAGTTCTTC
CSVERSDRGRVDEQFF
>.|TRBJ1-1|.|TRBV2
TGTGCCAGCAGTCCCCGGGTCCAGGGCACTGAAGCTTTCTTT
CASSPRVQGTEAFF
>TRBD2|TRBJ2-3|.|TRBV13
TGTGCCAGCAGCTTTAGCGGGGGGGCAGATACGCAGTATTTT
CASSFSGGADTQYF
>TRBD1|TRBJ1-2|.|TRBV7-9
TGTGCCAGCAGCTTACCCGGACAGGGTGGTAACTATGGCTACACCTTC
CASSLPGQGGNYGYTF
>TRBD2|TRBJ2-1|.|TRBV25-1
TGTGCCAGCAGTGAACCGGGACTAGTGTTTGCTGAGCAGTTCTTC
CASSEPGLVFAEQFF
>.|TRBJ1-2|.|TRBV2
TGTGCCAGCAGGGAGGGGATTTGGGGCTACACCTTC
CASREGIWGYTF
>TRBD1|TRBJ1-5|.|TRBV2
TGTGCCAGCACTAGGGGGCAGGGGATTTGGCCCCAGCATTTT
CASTRGQGIWPQHF
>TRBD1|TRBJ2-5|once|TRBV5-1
TGCGCCAGCAGTACACCAAGGACAGGGCAAGAGACCCAGTACTTC
CASSTPRTGQETQYF
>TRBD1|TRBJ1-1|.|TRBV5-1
TGCGCCAGCAGCCTGACACAGGGGGCCACTGAAGCTTTCTTT
CASSLTQGATEAFF
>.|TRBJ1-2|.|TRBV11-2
TGTGCCAGCAGCTTAGCGGGTGTCGGAGGCTACACCTTC
CASSLAGVGGYTF
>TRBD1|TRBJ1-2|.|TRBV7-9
TGTGCCAGCAGCCTATCGACAGGGCTAATGGGCTACACCTTC
CASSLSTGLMGYTF
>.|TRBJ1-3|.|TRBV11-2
TGTGCCAGCAGCTTAGGACAAAACTCTGGAAACACCATATATTTT
CASSLGQNSGNTIYF
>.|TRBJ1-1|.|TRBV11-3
TGTGCCAGCAGCGAAAACATGGCCGCAGTAGCTTTCTTT
CASSENMAAVAFF
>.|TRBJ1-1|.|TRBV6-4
TGTGCCAGCAGTCTAAGGGCGGGAAACACTGAAGCTTTCTTT
CASSLRAGNTEAFF
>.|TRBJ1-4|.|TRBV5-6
TGTGCCAGCAGCTTGGATACCGGGGTCGGGGAAAAACTGTTTTTT
CASSLDTGVGEKLFF
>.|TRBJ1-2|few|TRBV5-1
TGCGCCAGCAGCTTGGCCGGGAGCTATGGCTACACCTTC
CASSLAGSYGYTF
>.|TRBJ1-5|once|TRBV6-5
TGTGCCAGCAGCCTAGATGCGGGTTTACAGCCCCAGCATTTT
CASSLDAGLQPQHF
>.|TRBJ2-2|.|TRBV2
TGTGCCAGCATGGCGCGGGGGCACACCGGGGAGCTGTTTTTT
CASMARGHTGELFF
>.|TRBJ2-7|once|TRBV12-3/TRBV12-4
TGTGCCAGCAGTCCACGGGTCCTGGGCGAGCAGTACTTC
CASSPRVLGEQYF
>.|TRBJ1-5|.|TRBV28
TGTGCCAGCAGCCACGACAGGAACATCAATCAGCCCCAGCATTTT
CASSHDRNINQPQHF
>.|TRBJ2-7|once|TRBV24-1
TGTGCCCCTACATGGGCCGGGGGACTTGGCTACGAGCAGTACTTC
CAPTWAGGLGYEQYF
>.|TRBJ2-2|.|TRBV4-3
TGCGCCAGCAGCCAAGAGATAGTGTCGAACACCGGGGAGCTGTTTTTT
CASSQEIVSNTGELFF
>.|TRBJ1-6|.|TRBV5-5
TGTGCCAGCAGCCTTAATAATTCACCCCTCCACTTT
CASSLNNSPLHF
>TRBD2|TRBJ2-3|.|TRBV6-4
TGTGCCAGCAGGGCGAGCGGGGTTCCCACAGATACGCAGTATTTT
CASRASGVPTDTQYF
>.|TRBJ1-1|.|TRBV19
TGTGCCAGTAGTCCCGGGAACGGTGAAGCTTTCTTT
CASSPGNGEAFF
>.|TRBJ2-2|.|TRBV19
TGTGCCAGTAGTATTGGGACACTGAACACCGGGGAGCTGTTTTTT
CASSIGTLNTGELFF
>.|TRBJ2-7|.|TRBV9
TGTGCCAGCAGCGCCTTTCCCTCGGACACCTCCTACGAGCAGTACTTC
CASSAFPSDTSYEQYF
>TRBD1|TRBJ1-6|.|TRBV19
TGTGCCAGTAGTTCGACAGGGGATTCACCCCTCCACTTT
CASSSTGDSPLHF
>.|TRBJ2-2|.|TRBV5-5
TGTGCCAGCAGCTTGTCCTTTGAGGTATTCCTTAAGTGGACCGGGGAGCTGTTTTTT
CASSLSFEVFLKWTGELFF
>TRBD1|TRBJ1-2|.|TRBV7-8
TGTGCCAGCGGTACCGGGACAGGGATCCGTAGTGGCTACACCTTC
CASGTGTGIRSGYTF
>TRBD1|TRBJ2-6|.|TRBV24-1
TGTGCCACCAGTGACTTGGACAGGGGTGCTATCTCTGGGGCCAACGTCCTGACTTTC
CATSDLDRGAISGANVLTF
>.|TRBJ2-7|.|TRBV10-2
TGCGCCAGCAGTGAGTCGCGGGGCGGTTACGAGCAGTACTTC
CASSESRGGYEQYF
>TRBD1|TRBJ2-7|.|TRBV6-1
TGTGCCAGCATCGGGGACAGCTCCTACGAGCAGTACTTC
CASIGDSSYEQYF
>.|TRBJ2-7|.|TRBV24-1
TGTGCCACCAGTGAGGTAGAAAGCTACGAGCAGTACTTC
CATSEVESYEQYF
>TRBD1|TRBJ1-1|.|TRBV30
TGTGCCTGGAGTGCGGGACAGGGGGTTACTGAAGCTTTCTTT
CAWSAGQGVTEAFF
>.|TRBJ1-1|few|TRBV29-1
TGCAGCGCTCTCGGAGGGCCAGTCAACACTGAAGCTTTCTTT
CSALGGPVNTEAFF
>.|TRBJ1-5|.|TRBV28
TGTGCCAGCAGGGTCTACAGCAATCAGCCCCAGCATTTT
CASRVYSNQPQHF
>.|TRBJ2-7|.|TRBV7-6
TGTGCCAGCAGCCCCCCACTGGCGGGGTACTACGAGCAGTACTTC
CASSPPLAGYYEQYF
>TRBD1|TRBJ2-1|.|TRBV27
TGTGCCAGCAGAAACGGACAGGACCTCTACAATGAGCAGTTCTTC
CASRNGQDLYNEQFF
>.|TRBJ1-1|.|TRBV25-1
TGTGCCAGCAGTGAATACACAGAGAACACTGAAGCTTTCTTT
CASSEYTENTEAFF
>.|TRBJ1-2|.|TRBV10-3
TGTGCCATCAGTGACAAACAGGGACGGGCTCTTAATGGCTACACCTTC
CAISDKQGRALNGYTF
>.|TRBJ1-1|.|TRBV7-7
TGTGCTAGCAGCTCCTCCTCGGCCCGCCGGGGGAAGAACACTGAAGCTTTCTTT
CASSSSSARRGKNTEAFF